This T cell receptor beta chain was documented in a study of somatic mutations in cytotoxic T cells in rheumatoid arthritis. This CDR3 is 17 amino acids long. Germline values: CDR1 SGDLS, CDR2 YYNGEE. J lost 0 bases, V lost 4 bases, and 9 bases had no gene match. The study pulled out CD4+ and CD8+ cells with positive magnetic bead selection and then checked their purity by flow cytometry. Source study methods: Rarely, patient CD8+ clones larger than 1% corresponded to published virus-specific TCRB sequences. The assay was immunoSEQ multiplex PCR, and TCRdb's table has in-frame clones only and misses some. V, J and clone size were drawn from that table, and D and trimming were deduced from the DNA. The sample lists 15,000 or so clones, almost 85% occurring once.

This receptor was identified in a woman in her forties or fifties with rheumatoid arthritis. Material for sequencing was CD8+ T cells sorted from blood. The chain links TRBV9 to TRBJ1-1, with 10 positions matching TRBD1. The CDR3 DNA reads TGTGCCAGCAGCAAACGGGACAGGGGTTTCCTGAACACTGAAGCTTTCTTT. Amino acid sequence: CASSKRDRGFLNTEAFF.